This note documents a single TCR beta chain sequence. What it binds is not known. The same CDR3 can be traced to other DNA sequences in this sample. Sequencing used immunoSEQ multiplex PCR; TCRdb keeps in-frame clones, though not all of them. The sample records approximately 2.3 million clones, approximately 95% being singletons. Trimming cost V 0 bases and J 3 bases, with 9 bases left between them. CDR1 is SGHRS, CDR2 YFSETQ, per germline. The CDR3 is 14 residues long. These data originate in a study of shared clonotypes between healthy human individuals. Study findings and constraints: Naive CD4 clonotypes overlapped across a handful of donors at about 5.3%. Among donors, sharing of clonotypes was expected to be affected by sequencing depth.

The material sequenced was naive CD4+ T cells from PBMCs. Indicated subset: CD45RA+ positively selected. The receptor's source is a man between 18 and 29 years old in good health. Some clones in this sample may be carry-over from other donors' samples. The chain employs TRBV5-1 and TRBJ2-5; D is ambiguous. CDR3 sequence (DNA): TGCGCCAGCAGCTTGGCGTCAGGCGAAGAGACCCAGTACTTC. It specifies CASSLASGEETQYF. The complete variable domain, with remaining parts taken from reference TRBV5-1 and TRBJ2-5, reads KAGVTQTPRYLIKTRGQQVTLSCSPISGHRSVSWYQQTPGQGLQFLFEYFSETQRNKGNFPGRFSGRQFSNSRSEMNVSTLELGDSALYLCASSLASGEETQYFGPGTRLLVL.